This T cell receptor (beta chain) derives from a study of radiotherapy plus CTLA-4 blockade in lung cancer. Assay used: immunoSEQ multiplex PCR; TCRdb lists only in-frame clones, some missing. In the table there are around 70,000 clones, roughly 84% of which are singletons. Overall study findings and caveats: Radiotherapy plus ipilimumab was followed by expansion in blood of tumor-derived TCR clones. According to reports, early shifts in blood T cell clones, alongside interferon-beta, forecast response most accurately.

This clone was counted a single time. Its antigen remains unidentified. The V end lost 1 base, the J end lost 5 bases, and 20 bases lay between the germline ends. The CDR3 sequence is 17 residues long. Germline V gene data show CDR1 as MNHNS and CDR2 as SASEGT. Sample: peripheral blood, taken from a patient treated with radiotherapy plus ipilimumab. The receptor was isolated from a human donor with non-small cell lung cancer that progressed on radiotherapy plus ipilimumab. The rearrangement joins TRBV6-1 to TRBJ2-5; the D gene is possibly TRBD2 (7 bases). The CDR3 protein is CASSEVTGGHRTETQYF. Written as DNA, the CDR3 is TGTGCCAGCAGTGAAGTCACGGGGGGCCACCGCACGGAGACCCAGTACTTC.